Sequencing of this T cell receptor beta chain was carried out in a study of shared clonotypes between healthy human individuals (dated by TCRdb to the early 2020s). Background for the entire study: A couple of women and three men aged 18 to 49 years were included in the cohort. Blood TCR repertoires of five healthy adults were deeply sequenced to estimate repertoire size and the extent of clonotype sharing between individuals. Leukapheresis yielded between about 0.94 and 9 billion PBMCs per donor. For each donor, CD4 naive and CD4 memory were each given three plates, CD8 naive was given two plates, and CD8 memory was given one plate. To increase sequencing depth and limit assay-specific biases, TCR repertoire library preparation and sequencing were carried out by different laboratories using diverse techniques.

TCR CDR3 regions were amplified from genomic DNA by multiplex PCR using the deep immunoSEQ assay. Extracted genomic DNA from each cell subset was distributed evenly across all wells of several immunoSEQ 96-well plates, and each plate was treated as a replicate. For sorted subsets, each replicate PCR was loaded with approximately 190 ng genomic DNA, equivalent to 30,000 to 35,000 T cell genomes. Purified libraries were quantified with a Qubit 3.0 fluorometer, sized on a Bioanalyzer 2100, and re-quantified with the KAPA Library Quantification kit. Each immunoSEQ 96-well plate was sequenced on its own single-read 150-cycle Illumina NextSeq 550 flow cell. Per the source publication's procedure: The immunoSEQ output contained only junctional sequences without quality scores, so filtering could not match that applied to full-length reads. Sequences were annotated with PyIR, a Python wrapper for IgBLAST v1.9, and V/J genes and CDR3 were assigned using IMGT germline references. Reads were filtered out if the reads had weak V/J assignments (E-value above 1e-6), no CDR3, stop codons, out-of-frame junctions, or ambiguous translated residues. V3J clonotypes were defined by identical inferred V gene, J gene, and CDR3 amino acid sequence. To compute the percentage overlap between repertoires, the number of shared unique clonotypes was divided by the size of the smaller repertoire. RTK rarefaction, the Chao1 estimator, and Recon v2.1 estimates of unobserved clonotypes were used to assess repertoire richness. For all TCRbeta clonotypes obtained by the gDNA method from several donors, generation probabilities were computed with OLGA. TCRdb retrieved this table from immuneACCESS and kept in-frame rearrangements only. Not all clones are present; in checked studies, unresolved V genes account for under half, and no reason is known for the remainder. Clone size and V and J calls were adopted from that table, with D and trimming inferred from the DNA. The sample data list roughly 1 million clones, and approximately 76% of these were observed just once. The ten largest clones take up 1.2% to 1.5% of the sample.

Study-wide conclusions, independent of this receptor: Because the study included only a small number of donors, the genetic and exposure-history diversity represented was limited. Higher generation probabilities were observed for clonotypes shared by all four sorted-subset donors than for non-shared clonotypes. Sampling was restricted to blood, and TCR repertoires in tissue are likely to differ from TCR repertoires in blood. Pairwise subsampling indicated that sequencing depth was expected to affect the degree of clonotype sharing among donors. Larger estimated clonotype richness was generally found for naive subsets than for memory subsets. Across several donors, 5% to 6% of naive CD4, around 3.3% of naive CD8, 2.3% of memory CD4, and approximately 0.4% of memory CD8 clonotypes were shared. Rarefaction of sorted-subset datasets indicated incomplete sequencing despite the large sequencing depth.

In regard to this clone: Its antigen is still unknown. Nothing much larger sits one base from this clone, and base qualities are not available. Different DNA sequences within this sample yield the same CDR3.

The donors were healthy, HIV-negative adults with no recently reported acute infections or vaccinations. Every donor was a Caucasian adult residing in Nashville, Tennessee, USA. CD4+ T cells were enriched by magnetic negative selection; naive cells were then positively selected on CD45RA, and the negative fraction formed the memory subset. Blood was collected by leukapheresis, and PBMCs were isolated by Ficoll-Histopaque density gradient centrifugation and then cryopreserved in liquid nitrogen vapor phase. Purity and quantity of every magnetically sorted T cell population were checked by analytical flow cytometry. Each sorted fraction had its genomic DNA isolated and then quantified by UV absorbance on a Nanodrop 2000c. According to the germline V gene, CDR1 reads SGDLS and CDR2 reads YYNGEE. The CDR3, from cysteine to phenylalanine, totals 14 residues. This entry keeps only the CDR3 DNA: 42 bases, framed from base 1. V and J are truncated by 2 bases and 0 bases respectively, leaving an intervening sequence of 9 bases.

Sequencing was carried out using memory CD4+ T cells sorted from blood. Reading the label with the study, this specimen's cell subset or site is: CD45RA-negative fraction. The receptor was derived from a man aged 18 to 30 in good health. Recombination linked TRBV9 to TRBJ2-7; a tentative D call is TRBD1 (5 bases match). The CDR3 protein sequence reads: CASSVQGSSYEQYF. The nucleotides read TGTGCCAGCAGCGTTCAGGGCAGCTCCTACGAGCAGTACTTC.